This T cell receptor (beta chain) was documented in a study of T-cell reconstitution after alpha-beta-depleted transplantation in children. This clonotype was counted a few times. As it was prepared, the TCRbeta library received unique molecular identifiers. TCRdb itself ran the PCR reads through MiXCR, one entry per CDR3 protein. The table lists roughly 610,000 distinct CDR3 sequences, under 12% of them singletons, with less than 5% in the top ten. The sequence derives from a human donor who donated a stem cell graft to a child with acute myeloid leukemia. This material consisted of PBMCs from the stem cell graft donor, taken from the stem cell graft.

CDR3 sequence reads: CSASGQGLPYEQYF. The CDR3 bases are TGCAGTGCTAGCGGACAGGGCCTTCCCTACGAGCAGTACTTC. The chain employs TRBV20-1 and TRBJ2-7; 8 positions agree with TRBD1. Unmatched junction bases numbered 6, after V lost 3 bases and J lost 2 bases. The CDR3 runs to 14 residues. The germline V gene has CDR1 DFQATT and CDR2 SNEGSKA (reference sequence).